One sample yielded the 3 T cell receptor beta chains listed below, sequenced in a study of blood T cell repertoires in COVID-19. Using immunoSEQ multiplex PCR, the repertoire was profiled, and TCRdb retains in-frame clones only, with some absent. The data hold roughly 200,000 clones, with approximately 88% observed a single time. Input material: peripheral blood. Receptors were obtained from a man aged 40-55 years with acute or convalescent COVID-19.

The chain has TRBV11-2 and TRBJ2-1; 7 nucleotides line up with TRBD2. V shed 2 bases and J 8 bases; nucleotides not matched to a gene: 12. The length of the CDR3 is 16 residues. Germline-derived CDR1 and CDR2 are SGHAT and FQNNGV. CDR3 protein: CASSLSWAGEEDEQFF. In DNA, the CDR3 is TGTGCCAGCAGCTTAAGCTGGGCGGGAGAAGAAGATGAGCAGTTCTTC.

The gene calls are TRBV4-1 and TRBJ2-7; possibly TRBD1 for D (5 bases). With 2 bases removed from V and 3 bases from J, the gap between germline ends came to 20 bases. The CDR3 runs 17 residues. Germline V lookup: CDR1 MGHRA, CDR2 YSYEKL. The CDR3 loop reads CASSQLTIGAGSYEQYF. In DNA form, the CDR3 reads TGCGCCAGCAGCCAACTCACGATAGGGGCAGGCAGCTACGAGCAGTACTTC.

The chain employs TRBV30 and TRBJ2-5; 11 positions agree with TRBD2. From germline, CDR1 is GTSNPN and CDR2 SVGIG (reference sequence). The CDR3 extends over 13 amino acids. J was trimmed by 4 bases and V by 5 bases; bases with no gene match: 3. In DNA form, the CDR3 reads TGTGCCTGGGGCCTAGCGGGAGGAGAGACCCAGTACTTC. Translation: CAWGLAGGETQYF.